The rows below give T cell receptor beta chains drawn from one sample of a study of graft-versus-host responses after intestinal transplantation. Clones were read by immunoSEQ multiplex PCR, and TCRdb kept only the in-frame ones, dropping some. The sample yields about 7,400 clones, around 63% seen once. The sequenced sample was ileum tissue, obtained 230 to 240 days after intestinal transplantation. Receptors were obtained from a human patient who received an intestinal transplant, so some T cells may come from the graft donor. Both conserved end residues are part of each CDR3. D genes are given only for firm matches. The listing skips clone size in some rows; elsewhere it reads once, few, many or a size class.

cdr3_aa: CASSLAFRVDEQFF
cdr3_nt: TGTGCCAGCAGCTTAGCGTTTCGGGTGGATGAGCAGTTCTTC
v_call: TRBV7-8
d_call: .
j_call: TRBJ2-1
clone_size: .

cdr3_aa: CASSPLPQILYGYTF
cdr3_nt: TGTGCCAGCAGCCCCCTCCCACAGATACTCTATGGCTACACCTTC
v_call: TRBV27
d_call: .
j_call: TRBJ1-2
clone_size: .

cdr3_aa: CASSLNPNQPQHF
cdr3_nt: TGTGCCAGCAGCTTGAATCCCAATCAGCCCCAGCATTTT
v_call: TRBV5-4
d_call: .
j_call: TRBJ1-5
clone_size: few

cdr3_aa: CASSYGDTHTEAFF
cdr3_nt: TGCGCCAGCAGCTATGGGGACACCCACACTGAAGCTTTCTTT
v_call: TRBV5-1
d_call: .
j_call: TRBJ1-1
clone_size: .

cdr3_aa: CASSLSNEQFF
cdr3_nt: TGTGCCAGTAGTCTGTCCAATGAGCAGTTCTTC
v_call: TRBV19
d_call: .
j_call: TRBJ2-1
clone_size: .

cdr3_aa: CASSFDRGNSNQPQHF
cdr3_nt: TGTGCCAGCAGTTTTGACAGGGGGAACAGCAATCAGCCCCAGCATTTT
v_call: TRBV2
d_call: TRBD1
j_call: TRBJ1-5
clone_size: .

cdr3_aa: CASSSRLAGGETQYF
cdr3_nt: TGTGCCAGCAGTTCCCGACTAGCGGGGGGAGAGACCCAGTACTTC
v_call: TRBV27
d_call: TRBD2
j_call: TRBJ2-5
clone_size: .

cdr3_aa: CASNPLPGGTNTEAFF
cdr3_nt: TGTGCCAGCAACCCACTACCAGGGGGGACGAACACTGAAGCTTTCTTT
v_call: TRBV27
d_call: TRBD1
j_call: TRBJ1-1
clone_size: .

cdr3_aa: CASSLGSRFEDLGQPQHF
cdr3_nt: TGTGCCAGCAGCTTAGGGTCCCGATTTGAGGATTTAGGTCAGCCCCAGCATTTT
v_call: TRBV7-8
d_call: .
j_call: TRBJ1-5
clone_size: few

cdr3_aa: CASSSALRVDTQYF
cdr3_nt: TGCGCCAGCAGCTCGGCCTTACGGGTAGATACGCAGTATTTT
v_call: TRBV5-1
d_call: .
j_call: TRBJ2-3
clone_size: .

cdr3_aa: CASSHEVRQPQHF
cdr3_nt: TGCGCCAGCAGCCACGAGGTTAGGCAGCCCCAGCATTTT
v_call: TRBV4-1
d_call: .
j_call: TRBJ1-5
clone_size: once

cdr3_aa: CASSESLSTDTQYF
cdr3_nt: TGCGCCAGCAGTGAGAGTCTCAGCACAGATACGCAGTATTTT
v_call: TRBV10-1
d_call: .
j_call: TRBJ2-3
clone_size: few

cdr3_aa: CASSLKLGGSSYNEQFF
cdr3_nt: TGTGCCAGCAGCTTAAAACTTGGGGGGTCCTCCTACAATGAGCAGTTCTTC
v_call: TRBV7-9
d_call: .
j_call: TRBJ2-1
clone_size: .

cdr3_aa: CASRDAMGDGYTF
cdr3_nt: TGTGCCAGCAGGGACGCAATGGGGGATGGCTACACCTTC
v_call: TRBV9
d_call: .
j_call: TRBJ1-2
clone_size: once